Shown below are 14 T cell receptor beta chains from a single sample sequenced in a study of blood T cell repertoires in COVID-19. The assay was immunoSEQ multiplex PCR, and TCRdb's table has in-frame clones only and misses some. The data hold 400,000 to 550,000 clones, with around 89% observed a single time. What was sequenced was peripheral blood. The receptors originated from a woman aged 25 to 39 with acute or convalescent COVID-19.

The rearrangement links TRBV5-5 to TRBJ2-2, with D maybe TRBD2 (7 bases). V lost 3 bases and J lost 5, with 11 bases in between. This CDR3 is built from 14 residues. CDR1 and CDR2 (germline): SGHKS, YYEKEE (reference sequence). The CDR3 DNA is TGTGCCAGCAGCTCGGGGGGCCCAACCGGGGAGCTGTTTTTT. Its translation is CASSSGGPTGELFF.

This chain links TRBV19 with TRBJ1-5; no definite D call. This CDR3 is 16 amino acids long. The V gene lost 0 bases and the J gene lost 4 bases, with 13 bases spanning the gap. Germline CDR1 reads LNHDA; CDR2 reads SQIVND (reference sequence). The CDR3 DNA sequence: TGTGCCAGTAGTATAGATCACCCCTCTGAGAATCAGCCCCAGCATTTT. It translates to CASSIDHPSENQPQHF.

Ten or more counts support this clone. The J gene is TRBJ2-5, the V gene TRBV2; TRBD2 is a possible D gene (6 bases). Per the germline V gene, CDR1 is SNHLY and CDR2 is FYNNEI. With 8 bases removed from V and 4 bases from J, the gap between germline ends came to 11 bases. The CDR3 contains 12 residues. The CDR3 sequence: CASAGTPETQYF. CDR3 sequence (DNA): TGTGCCAGCGCCGGGACTCCAGAGACCCAGTACTTC.

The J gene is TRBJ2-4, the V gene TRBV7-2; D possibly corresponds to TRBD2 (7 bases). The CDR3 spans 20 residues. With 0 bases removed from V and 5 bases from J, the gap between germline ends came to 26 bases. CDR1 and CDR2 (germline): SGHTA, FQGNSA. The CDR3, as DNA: TGTGCCAGCAGCTTAGCTTCGGGGGGCAGCGACCCCCCGGGGGAAAACATTCAGTACTTC. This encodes CASSLASGGSDPPGENIQYF.

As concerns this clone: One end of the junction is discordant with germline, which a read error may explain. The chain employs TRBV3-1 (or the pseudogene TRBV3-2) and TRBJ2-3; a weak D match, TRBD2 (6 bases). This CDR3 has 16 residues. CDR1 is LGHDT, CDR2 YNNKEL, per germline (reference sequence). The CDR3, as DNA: TGTGCCAGCAGCCAAGAGGCGGGGTTTCTCACAGATACGCTGTATTTT. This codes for CASSQEAGFLTDTLYF.

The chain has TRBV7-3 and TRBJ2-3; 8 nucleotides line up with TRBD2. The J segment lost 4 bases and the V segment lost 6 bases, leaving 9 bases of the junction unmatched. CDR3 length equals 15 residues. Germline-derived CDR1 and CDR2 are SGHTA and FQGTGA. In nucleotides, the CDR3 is TGTGCCAGCAGTATCGGGGGGGCCAGGTCAGATACGCAGTATTTT. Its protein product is CASSIGGARSDTQYF.

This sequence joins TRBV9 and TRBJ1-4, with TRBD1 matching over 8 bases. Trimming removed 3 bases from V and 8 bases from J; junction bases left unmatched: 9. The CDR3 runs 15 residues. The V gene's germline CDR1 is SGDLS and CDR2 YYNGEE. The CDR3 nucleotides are TGTGCCAGCAGCGCCTGGACAGGGCAAGGCGAAAAACTGTTTTTT. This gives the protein CASSAWTGQGEKLFF.

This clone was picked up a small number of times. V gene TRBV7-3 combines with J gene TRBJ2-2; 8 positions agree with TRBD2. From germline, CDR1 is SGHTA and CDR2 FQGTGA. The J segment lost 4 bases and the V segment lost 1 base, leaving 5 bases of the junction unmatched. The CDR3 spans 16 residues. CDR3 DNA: TGTGCCAGCAGCTTAAGGCCGGGGGGGATCACCGGGGAGCTGTTTTTT. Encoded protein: CASSLRPGGITGELFF. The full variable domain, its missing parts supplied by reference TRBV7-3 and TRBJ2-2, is GAGVSQTPSNKVTEKGKYVELRCDPISGHTALYWYRQSLGQGPEFLIYFQGTGAADDSGLPNDRFFAVRPEGSVSTLKIQRTERGDSAVYLCASSLRPGGITGELFFGEGSRLTVL.

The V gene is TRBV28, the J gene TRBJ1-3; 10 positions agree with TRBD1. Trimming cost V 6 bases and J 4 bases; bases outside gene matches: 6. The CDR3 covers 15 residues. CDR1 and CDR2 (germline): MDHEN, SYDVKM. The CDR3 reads CASSRGTGVGNTIYF. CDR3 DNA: TGTGCCAGCAGCAGAGGGACAGGGGTAGGAAACACCATATATTTT. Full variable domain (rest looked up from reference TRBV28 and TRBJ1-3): DVKVTQSSRYLVKRTGEKVFLECVQDMDHENMFWYRQDPGLGLRLIYFSYDVKMKEKGDIPEGYSVSREKKERFSLILESASTNQTSMYLCASSRGTGVGNTIYFGEGSWLTVV.

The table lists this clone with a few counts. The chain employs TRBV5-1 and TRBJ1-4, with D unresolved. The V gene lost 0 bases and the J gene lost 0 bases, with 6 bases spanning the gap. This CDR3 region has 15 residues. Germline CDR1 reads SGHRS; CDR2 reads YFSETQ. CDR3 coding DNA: TGCGCCAGCAGCTTGGAATCCTCAACTAATGAAAAACTGTTTTTT. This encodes CASSLESSTNEKLFF.

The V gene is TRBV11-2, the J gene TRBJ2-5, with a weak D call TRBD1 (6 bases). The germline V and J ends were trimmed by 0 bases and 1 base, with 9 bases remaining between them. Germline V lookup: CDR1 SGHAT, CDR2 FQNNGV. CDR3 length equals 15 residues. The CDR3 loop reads CASSLDTGIQETQYF. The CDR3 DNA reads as TGTGCCAGCAGCTTAGATACAGGGATCCAAGAGACCCAGTACTTC.

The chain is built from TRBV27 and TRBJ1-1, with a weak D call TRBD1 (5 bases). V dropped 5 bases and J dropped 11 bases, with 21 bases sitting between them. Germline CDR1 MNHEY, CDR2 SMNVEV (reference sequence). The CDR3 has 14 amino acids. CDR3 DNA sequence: TGTGCCAGCAGTGGAACCATGGGGGGATCAGAGGCTTTCTTT. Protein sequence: CASSGTMGGSEAFF.

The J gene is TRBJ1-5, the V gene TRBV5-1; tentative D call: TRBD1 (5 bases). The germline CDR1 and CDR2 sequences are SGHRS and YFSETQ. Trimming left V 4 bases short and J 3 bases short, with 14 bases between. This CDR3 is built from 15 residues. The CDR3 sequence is CASSLDSGYNQPQHF. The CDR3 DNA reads TGCGCCAGCAGCCTCGACAGTGGCTACAATCAGCCCCAGCATTTT.

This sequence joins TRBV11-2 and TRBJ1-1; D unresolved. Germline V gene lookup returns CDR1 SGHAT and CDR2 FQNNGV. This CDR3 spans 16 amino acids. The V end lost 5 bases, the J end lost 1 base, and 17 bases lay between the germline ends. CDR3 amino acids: CASSKPRGPTNTEAFF. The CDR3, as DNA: TGTGCCAGCAGCAAGCCCCGAGGGCCCACGAACACTGAAGCTTTCTTT.